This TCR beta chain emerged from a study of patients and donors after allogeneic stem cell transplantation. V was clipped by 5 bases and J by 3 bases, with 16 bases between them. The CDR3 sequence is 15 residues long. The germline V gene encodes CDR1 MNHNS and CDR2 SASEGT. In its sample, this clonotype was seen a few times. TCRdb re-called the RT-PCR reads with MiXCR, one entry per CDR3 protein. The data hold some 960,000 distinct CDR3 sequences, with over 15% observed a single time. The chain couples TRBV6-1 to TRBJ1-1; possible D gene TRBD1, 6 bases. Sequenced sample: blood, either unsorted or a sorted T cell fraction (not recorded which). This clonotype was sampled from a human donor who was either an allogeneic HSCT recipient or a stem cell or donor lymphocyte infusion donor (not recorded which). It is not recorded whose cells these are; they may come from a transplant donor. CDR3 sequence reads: CASSTTGGRDTEAFF. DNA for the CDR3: TGTGCCAGCAGTACGACCGGGGGGCGGGACACTGAAGCTTTCTTT.